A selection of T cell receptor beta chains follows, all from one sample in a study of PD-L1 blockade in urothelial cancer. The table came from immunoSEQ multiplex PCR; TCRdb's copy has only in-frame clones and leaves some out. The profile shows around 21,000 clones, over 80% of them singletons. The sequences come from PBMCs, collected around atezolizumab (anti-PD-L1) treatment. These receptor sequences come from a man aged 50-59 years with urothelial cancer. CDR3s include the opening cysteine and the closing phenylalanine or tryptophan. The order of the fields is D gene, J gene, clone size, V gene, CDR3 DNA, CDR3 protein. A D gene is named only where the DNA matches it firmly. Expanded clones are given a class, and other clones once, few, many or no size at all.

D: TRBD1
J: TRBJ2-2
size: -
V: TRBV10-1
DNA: TGCGCCAGCAGGGTCGACAGGGTCAAGGGAGCTGTTTTT
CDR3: CASRVDRVKGAVF

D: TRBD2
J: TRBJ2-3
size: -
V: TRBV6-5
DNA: TGTGCCAGCAGATCGAGCGGGGGGTCAACAGATACGCAGTATTTT
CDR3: CASRSSGGSTDTQYF

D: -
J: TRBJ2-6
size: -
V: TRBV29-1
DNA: TGCAGCGCCACTGGTGGGGCCAACGTCCTGACTTTC
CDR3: CSATGGANVLTF

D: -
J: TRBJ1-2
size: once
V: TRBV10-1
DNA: TGCGCCAGCAGTGAATCTCGGGGATGGGGCTACACCTTC
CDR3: CASSESRGWGYTF

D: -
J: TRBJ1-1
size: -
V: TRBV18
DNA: TGTGCCAGCTCATTGGAGCTAGGAAACACTGAAGCTTTCTTT
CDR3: CASSLELGNTEAFF

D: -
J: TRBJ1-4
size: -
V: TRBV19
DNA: TGTGCCAGTAGTATCTCGGACAGCATTAATGAAAAACTGTTTTTT
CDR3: CASSISDSINEKLFF

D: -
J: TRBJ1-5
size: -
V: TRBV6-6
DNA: TGTGCCATTGGACAGATAAGAGTATACAATCAGCCCCAGCATTTT
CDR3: CAIGQIRVYNQPQHF

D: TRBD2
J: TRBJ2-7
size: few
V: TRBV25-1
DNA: TGTGCCAGCAGGGGTAGCGGGAGAACCGAGCAGTACTTC
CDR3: CASRGSGRTEQYF

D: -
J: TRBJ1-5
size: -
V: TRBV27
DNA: TGTGCCAGCAGTTTATCATTTTGGCAGGGGAGCAATCAGCCCCAGCATTTT
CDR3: CASSLSFWQGSNQPQHF

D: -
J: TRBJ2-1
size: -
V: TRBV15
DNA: TGTGCCACCAGCCCGGACATCGGCTCCTACAATGAGCAGTTCTTC
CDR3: CATSPDIGSYNEQFF

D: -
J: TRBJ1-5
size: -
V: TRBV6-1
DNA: TGTGCCAGCAGCCCCAGGGAGGGCAATCAGCCCCAGCATTTT
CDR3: CASSPREGNQPQHF

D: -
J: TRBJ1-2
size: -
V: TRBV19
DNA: TGTGCCAGTAGAGGGAGGGGGTATGGCTACACCTTC
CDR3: CASRGRGYGYTF

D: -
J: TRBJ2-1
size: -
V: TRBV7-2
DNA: TGTGCCAGCAGCTACCGCGGGACGGCCCTCAATGAGCAGTTCTTC
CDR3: CASSYRGTALNEQFF

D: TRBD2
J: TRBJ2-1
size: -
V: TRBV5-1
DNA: TGCGCCAGCAGCTTGGTTGCGGGACTAGTCAATGAGCAGTTCTTC
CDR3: CASSLVAGLVNEQFF

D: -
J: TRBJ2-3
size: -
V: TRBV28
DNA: TGTGCCAGCAGTTACCCGAATCGGGCAGATACGCAGTATTTT
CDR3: CASSYPNRADTQYF

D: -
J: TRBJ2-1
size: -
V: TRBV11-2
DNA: TGTGCCAGCACCAAAGCCCGGCTAGGTGAGCAGTTCTTC
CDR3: CASTKARLGEQFF

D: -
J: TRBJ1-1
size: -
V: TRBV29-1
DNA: TGCAGCGTTGAACGTGGGGGGGGCACTGAAGCTTTCTTT
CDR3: CSVERGGGTEAFF

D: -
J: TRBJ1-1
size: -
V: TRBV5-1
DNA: TGCGCCAGCAGTCCCGACCGGGACACTGAAGCTTTCTTT
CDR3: CASSPDRDTEAFF

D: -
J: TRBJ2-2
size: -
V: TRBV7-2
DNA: TGTGCCAGCAGCTTACTGTACCCGAGAACCGGGGAGCTGTTTTTT
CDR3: CASSLLYPRTGELFF

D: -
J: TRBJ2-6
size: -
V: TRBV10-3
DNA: TGTGCCATCAAAGCAGGGATAGGAGCTGGGGCCAACGTCCTGACTTTC
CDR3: CAIKAGIGAGANVLTF

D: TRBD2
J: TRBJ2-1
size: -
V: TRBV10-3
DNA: TGTGCCATCAGGGCCGGGACTAGCGGGAGAAGGGGCAATGAGCAGTTCTTC
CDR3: CAIRAGTSGRRGNEQFF

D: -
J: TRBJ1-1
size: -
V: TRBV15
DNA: TGTGCCACGAGGAGGGGGAACACTGAAGCTTTCTTT
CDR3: CATRRGNTEAFF

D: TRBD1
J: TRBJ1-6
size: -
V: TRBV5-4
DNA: TGTGCCAGCCGTGACGGAGGACAGGGGGGAAGGTCACCCCTCCACTTT
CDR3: CASRDGGQGGRSPLHF

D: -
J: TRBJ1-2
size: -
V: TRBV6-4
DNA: TGTGCCAGCAGTGACTCCTCGAGGGCCCGGTATGGCTACACCTTC
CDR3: CASSDSSRARYGYTF

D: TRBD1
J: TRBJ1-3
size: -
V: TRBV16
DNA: TGTGCCAGCAGCCGACACGGGACAGGGATTGGAAACACCATATATTTT
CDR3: CASSRHGTGIGNTIYF

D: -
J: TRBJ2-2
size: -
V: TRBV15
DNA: TGTGCCACCAGCAGGGACAGATCGAACACCGGGGAGCTGTTTTTT
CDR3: CATSRDRSNTGELFF

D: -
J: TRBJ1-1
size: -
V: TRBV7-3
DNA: TGTGCCAGCAGCCAAAGGCGGGGGGCGGCTTTCTTT
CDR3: CASSQRRGAAFF

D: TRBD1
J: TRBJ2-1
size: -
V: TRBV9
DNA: TGTGCCAGCAGCGTAGGAGGGGGGACAGGGACCTACAATGAGCAGTTCTTC
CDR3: CASSVGGGTGTYNEQFF

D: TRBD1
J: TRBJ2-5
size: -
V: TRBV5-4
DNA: TGTGCCAGCAGCCCGGACAGGGTAGAGACCCAGTACTTC
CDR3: CASSPDRVETQYF

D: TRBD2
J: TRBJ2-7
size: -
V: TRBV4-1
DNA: TGCGCCAGCAGTCGAGCCCGAGGACTAGCGGGAGGTAATCTGTACTTC
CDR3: CASSRARGLAGGNLYF

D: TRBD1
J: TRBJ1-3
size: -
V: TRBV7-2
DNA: TGTGCCAGCAGCTTAGGAACAGGGGGCAGAAACACCATATATTTT
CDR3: CASSLGTGGRNTIYF

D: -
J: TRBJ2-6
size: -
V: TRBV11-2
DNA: TGTGCCAGCAGCCCGGAGGTTAGGGGGAGCTCTGGGGCCAACGTCCTGACTTTC
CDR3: CASSPEVRGSSGANVLTF

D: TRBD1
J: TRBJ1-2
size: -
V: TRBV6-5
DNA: TGTGCCAGCAAGCAAAGACAGGGGGCGACCTATGGCTACACCTTC
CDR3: CASKQRQGATYGYTF

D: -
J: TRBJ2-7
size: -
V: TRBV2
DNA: TGTGCCAGCAGTGAAGCTATCGGTTACGAGCAGTACTTC
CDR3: CASSEAIGYEQYF

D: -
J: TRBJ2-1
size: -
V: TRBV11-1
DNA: TGTGCCAGCAGCTTCCCTTCCGGGCGGGGTCACTACAATGAGCAGTTCTTC
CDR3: CASSFPSGRGHYNEQFF

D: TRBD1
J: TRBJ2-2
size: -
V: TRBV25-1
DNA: TGTGCCAGCAGTGGGGTAGGGGGCGGGCCCGGGGAGCTGTTTTTT
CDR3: CASSGVGGGPGELFF

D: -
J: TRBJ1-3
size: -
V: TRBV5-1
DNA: TGCGCCAGCAGCTTGGAAGCGGACTCTGGAAACACCATATATTTT
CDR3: CASSLEADSGNTIYF

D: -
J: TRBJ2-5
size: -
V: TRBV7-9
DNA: TGTGCCAGCAGCGCGAGCGGACAAGAGACCCAGTACTTC
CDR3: CASSASGQETQYF

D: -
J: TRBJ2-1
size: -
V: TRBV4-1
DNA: TGCGCCAGCAGCCAAGATTCCCAGGACTACAATGAGCAGTTCTTC
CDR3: CASSQDSQDYNEQFF

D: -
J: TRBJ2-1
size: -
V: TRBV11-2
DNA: TGTGCCAGCAGTCCTGCTGGGGCCTATGAGCAGTTCTTC
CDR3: CASSPAGAYEQFF

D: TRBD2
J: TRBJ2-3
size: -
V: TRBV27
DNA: TGTGCCAGCAGTTTTCCGGGACTAGCGGGAAATACGCAGTATTTT
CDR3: CASSFPGLAGNTQYF

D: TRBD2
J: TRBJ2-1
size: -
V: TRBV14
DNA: TGTGCCAGCAGCCAAGATTCGGGACTAGTGATGTTCTTC
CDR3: CASSQDSGLVMFF

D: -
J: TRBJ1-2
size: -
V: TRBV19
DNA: TGTGCCAGTAGTATACGGGGAAAGAACTATGGCTACACCTTC
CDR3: CASSIRGKNYGYTF

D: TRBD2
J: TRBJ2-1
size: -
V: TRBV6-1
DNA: TGTGCCAGCATTCGGTCTAGCGGTGCCTACAATGAGCAGTTCTTC
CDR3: CASIRSSGAYNEQFF

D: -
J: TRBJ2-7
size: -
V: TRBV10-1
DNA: TGCGCCAGCAGTGGGGTCTGGAAGGGGGAGCAGTACTTC
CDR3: CASSGVWKGEQYF

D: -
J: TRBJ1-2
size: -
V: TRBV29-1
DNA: TGCAGCGCCGGTAGTCATGGCTACACCTTC
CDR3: CSAGSHGYTF

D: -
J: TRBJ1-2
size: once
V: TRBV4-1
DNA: TGCGCCAGCAGCCAATCCGGGGAGAACTATGGCTACACCTTC
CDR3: CASSQSGENYGYTF

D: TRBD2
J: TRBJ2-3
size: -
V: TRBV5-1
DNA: TGCGCCAGCAGCGGGGGGGGACTAGCGGGGGCCACAGATACGCAGTATTTT
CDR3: CASSGGGLAGATDTQYF

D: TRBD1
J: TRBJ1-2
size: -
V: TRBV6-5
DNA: TGTGCCAGCAGTTACCCAGGGACAGCATTTTTCTTC
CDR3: CASSYPGTAFFF

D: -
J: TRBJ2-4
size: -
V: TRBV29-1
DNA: TGCAGCGGCGGTAGGGGCACAAACATTCAGTACTTC
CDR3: CSGGRGTNIQYF

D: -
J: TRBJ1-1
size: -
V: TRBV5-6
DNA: TGTGCCAGCAGTCTGGAGAGGAACACTGAAGCTTTCTTT
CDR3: CASSLERNTEAFF

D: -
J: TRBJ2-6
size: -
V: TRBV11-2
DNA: TGTGCCAGCAGCCCTTTTGAAGGGACACCTTCTGGGGCCAACGTCCTGACTTTC
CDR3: CASSPFEGTPSGANVLTF

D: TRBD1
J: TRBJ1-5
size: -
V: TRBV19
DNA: TGTGCCAGTAGCTCCCTAGGACAGGGGGCTGGTCAGCCCCAGCATTTT
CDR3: CASSSLGQGAGQPQHF

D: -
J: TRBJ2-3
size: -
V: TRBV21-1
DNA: TGTGCCAGCAGCAAAGTTTCGCCCGTGGCCACAGATACGCAGTATTTT
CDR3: CASSKVSPVATDTQYF

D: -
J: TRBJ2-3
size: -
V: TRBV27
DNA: TGTGCCAGCAGTTTGGGTCTCGAGCGGAGCACAGATACGCAGTATTTT
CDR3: CASSLGLERSTDTQYF

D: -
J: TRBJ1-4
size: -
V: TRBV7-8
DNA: TGTGCCAGCAGCTTAGTAGGGGGTAATGAAAAACTGTTTTTT
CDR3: CASSLVGGNEKLFF

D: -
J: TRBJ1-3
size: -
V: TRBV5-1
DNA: TGCGCCAGCAGCTTGGGGGGGGGATCTGGAAACACCATATATTTT
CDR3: CASSLGGGSGNTIYF

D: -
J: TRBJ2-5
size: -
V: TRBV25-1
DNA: TGTGCCAGCACCTTCCGGGAGACCCAGTACTTC
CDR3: CASTFRETQYF

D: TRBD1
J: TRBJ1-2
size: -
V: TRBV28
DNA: TGTGCCAGCAGCCAGGGGGGCAGGGATGGCTACACCTTC
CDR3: CASSQGGRDGYTF

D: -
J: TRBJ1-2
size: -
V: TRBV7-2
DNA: TGTGCCAGCAGCTTCCAGAGCCGGGGGAATGGCTACACCTTC
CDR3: CASSFQSRGNGYTF